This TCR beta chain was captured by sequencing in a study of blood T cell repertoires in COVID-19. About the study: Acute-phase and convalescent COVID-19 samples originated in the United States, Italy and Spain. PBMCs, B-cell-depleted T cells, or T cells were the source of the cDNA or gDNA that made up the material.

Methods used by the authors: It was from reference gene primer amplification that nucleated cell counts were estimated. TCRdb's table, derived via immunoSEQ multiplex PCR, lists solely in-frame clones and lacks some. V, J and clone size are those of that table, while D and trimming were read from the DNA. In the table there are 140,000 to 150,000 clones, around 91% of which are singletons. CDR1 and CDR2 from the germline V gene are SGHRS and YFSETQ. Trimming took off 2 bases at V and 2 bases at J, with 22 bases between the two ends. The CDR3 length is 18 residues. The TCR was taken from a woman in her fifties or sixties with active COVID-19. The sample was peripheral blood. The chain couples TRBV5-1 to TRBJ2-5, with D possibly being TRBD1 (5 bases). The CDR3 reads CASSLAGPSVRPQETQYF. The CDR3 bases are TGCGCCAGCAGCTTAGCAGGGCCCTCCGTCCGACCACAAGAGACCCAGTACTTC. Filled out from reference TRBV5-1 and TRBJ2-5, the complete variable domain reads KAGVTQTPRYLIKTRGQQVTLSCSPISGHRSVSWYQQTPGQGLQFLFEYFSETQRNKGNFPGRFSGRQFSNSRSEMNVSTLELGDSALYLCASSLAGPSVRPQETQYFGPGTRLLVL.